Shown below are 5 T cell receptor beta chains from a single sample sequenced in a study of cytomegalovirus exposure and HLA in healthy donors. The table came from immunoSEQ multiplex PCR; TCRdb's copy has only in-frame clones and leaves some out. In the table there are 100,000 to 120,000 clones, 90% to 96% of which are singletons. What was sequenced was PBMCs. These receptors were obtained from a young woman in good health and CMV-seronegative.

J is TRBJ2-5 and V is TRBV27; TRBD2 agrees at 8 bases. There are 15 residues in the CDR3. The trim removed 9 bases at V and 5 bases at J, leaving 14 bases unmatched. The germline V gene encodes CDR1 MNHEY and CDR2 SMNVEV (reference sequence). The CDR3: CASGLIGGAAETQYF. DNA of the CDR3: TGTGCCAGTGGCCTGATCGGGGGGGCTGCGGAGACCCAGTACTTC.

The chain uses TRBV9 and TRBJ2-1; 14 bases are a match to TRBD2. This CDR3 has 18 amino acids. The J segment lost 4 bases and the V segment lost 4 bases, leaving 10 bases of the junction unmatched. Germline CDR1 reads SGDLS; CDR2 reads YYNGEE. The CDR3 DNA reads TGTGCCAGCAGCCCCCGACTAGCGGGGGGGCCGGGGTACAATGAGCAGTTCTTC. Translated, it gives CASSPRLAGGPGYNEQFF.

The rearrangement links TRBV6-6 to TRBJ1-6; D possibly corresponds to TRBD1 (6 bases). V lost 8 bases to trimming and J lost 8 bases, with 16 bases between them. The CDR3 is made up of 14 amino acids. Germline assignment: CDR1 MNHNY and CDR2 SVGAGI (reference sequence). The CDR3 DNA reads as TGTGCCAGCGGATTAACAGGGAACGATTCACCCCTCCACTTT. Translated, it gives CASGLTGNDSPLHF.

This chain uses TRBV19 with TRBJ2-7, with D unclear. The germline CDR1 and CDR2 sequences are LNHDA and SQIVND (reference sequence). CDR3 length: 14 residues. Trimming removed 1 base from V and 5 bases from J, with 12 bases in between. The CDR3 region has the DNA TGTGCCAGTAGTATAGCCGGGTCTCCCAACGAGCAGTACTTC. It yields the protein CASSIAGSPNEQYF. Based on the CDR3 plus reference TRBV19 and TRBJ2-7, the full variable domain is DGGITQSPKYLFRKEGQNVTLSCEQNLNHDAMYWYRQDPGQGLRLIYYSQIVNDFQKGDIAEGYSVSREKKESFPLTVTSAQKNPTAFYLCASSIAGSPNEQYFGPGTRLTVT.

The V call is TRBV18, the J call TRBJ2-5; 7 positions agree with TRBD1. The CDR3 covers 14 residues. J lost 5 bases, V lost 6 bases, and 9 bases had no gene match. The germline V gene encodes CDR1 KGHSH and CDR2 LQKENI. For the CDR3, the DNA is TGTGCCAGCTCCCTCGACAGGGCCTCCGAGACCCAGTACTTC. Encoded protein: CASSLDRASETQYF.